This passage covers 9 T cell receptor beta chains from one sample sequenced in a study of shared clonotypes between healthy human individuals. Libraries were prepared by immunoSEQ multiplex PCR; TCRdb keeps only in-frame clonotypes and omits some of them. Among over 2 million clones, about 94% were seen once, and the ten largest hold 0.85% to 1.3%. Naive CD8 cells lacked CD45RO, underwent positive selection for CCR7 and left out terminally differentiated effector memory CD45RA+ cells. Sequenced material: naive CD8+ T cells sorted from blood. The receptor set was obtained from a man aged 18 to 30 in good health.

For this clone: Germline and junction disagree at one end, which may indicate a read error. The chain has TRBV2 and TRBJ1-4; possible D gene TRBD1, 5 bases. Germline CDR1 and CDR2: SNHLY and FYNNEI. CDR3 length: 14 amino acids. The CDR3 loop reads CASTAGPGYENLFF. DNA for the CDR3: TGTGCCAGCACCGCAGGGCCCGGTTATGAAAACCTGTTTTTT.

Worth noting for this clone: The same CDR3 is also encoded by other DNA sequences in this sample. The J gene is TRBJ1-1, the V gene TRBV6-1; the D is unclear. CDR3 size: 13 residues. V lost 2 bases to trimming and J lost 2 bases, with 6 bases between them. Germline CDR1 MNHNS, CDR2 SASEGT. DNA for the CDR3: TGTGCCAGCAGTGAAACCGGCAACACTGAAGCTTTCTTT. It translates to CASSETGNTEAFF.

The CDR3 sequence: CASSFDGYNEQFF. The CDR3 DNA is TGTGCCAGCAGTTTCGACGGCTACAATGAGCAGTTCTTC. This chain uses TRBV27 with TRBJ2-1; D unclear. Germline-derived CDR1 and CDR2 are MNHEY and SMNVEV (reference sequence). This CDR3 is built from 13 residues. The ends were cut back, 3 bases at V and 3 bases at J, with 6 bases in the middle.

J is TRBJ2-5 and V is TRBV10-3; the match to TRBD2 covers 16 bases. The CDR3 consists of 15 residues. J was trimmed by 5 bases and V by 8 bases; bases with no gene match: 5. Germline V gene data show CDR1 as ENHRY and CDR2 as SYGVKD. The CDR3 protein is CAIAGLAGGRETQYF. CDR3 in DNA: TGTGCCATCGCGGGACTAGCGGGAGGGCGGGAGACCCAGTACTTC.

This chain uses TRBV4-1 with TRBJ1-1; D is ambiguous. Trimming stripped 4 bases from V and 7 bases from J, with 16 bases between. Germline V gives CDR1 MGHRA, CDR2 YSYEKL. The CDR3 has 14 amino acids. The CDR3 protein is CASSLPLKGNEAFF. The CDR3 DNA sequence: TGCGCCAGCAGCCTGCCCCTGAAGGGCAATGAAGCTTTCTTT.

V and J are TRBV7-9 and TRBJ2-5; TRBD1 is a possible D gene (6 bases). This CDR3 comprises 13 residues. CDR1 is SEHNR, CDR2 FQNEAQ, per germline (reference sequence). V lost 4 bases and J lost 5, with 11 bases in between. DNA of the CDR3: TGTGCCAGCAGCTCCCAGGGGTGGGAGACCCAGTACTTC. This sequence encodes CASSSQGWETQYF. The variable domain in full, completed from reference TRBV7-9 and TRBJ2-5, reads DTGVSQNPRHKITKRGQNVTFRCDPISEHNRLYWYRQTLGQGPEFLTYFQNEAQLEKSRLLSDRFSAERPKGSFSTLEIQRTEQGDSAMYLCASSSQGWETQYFGPGTRLLVL.

This chain connects TRBV9 to TRBJ1-3, with D possibly TRBD1 on 6 matching bases. V gave up 3 bases and J gave up 2 bases, with 12 bases separating them. Per the germline V gene, CDR1 is SGDLS and CDR2 is YYNGEE. The CDR3 is 15 residues long. CDR3 protein: CASSETGLAGNTIYF. CDR3 in DNA: TGTGCCAGCAGCGAGACAGGACTTGCTGGAAACACCATATATTTT.

The V and J genes are TRBV9 and TRBJ1-2, with D possibly being TRBD1 (6 bases). Trimming pared 3 bases from V and 8 bases from J, leaving 17 bases between. CDR3 length equals 14 residues. Germline CDR1 and CDR2: SGDLS and YYNGEE. CDR3 loop: CASSDRAGYGGYTF. The CDR3 DNA sequence: TGTGCCAGCAGCGACAGGGCTGGTTACGGAGGCTACACCTTC.

The chain joins TRBV9 to TRBJ2-3; 13 bases agree with TRBD2. Germline V gives CDR1 SGDLS, CDR2 YYNGEE. After removal of 0 bases from V and 6 bases from J, the junction contained 4 bases not matched to a gene. This CDR3 has 16 residues. The CDR3 is CASSVATSGGLDTQYF. In DNA form, the CDR3 reads TGTGCCAGCAGCGTAGCGACTAGCGGGGGGCTGGATACGCAGTATTTT. The full variable domain, completed using reference TRBV9 and TRBJ2-3, is DSGVTQTPKHLITATGQRVTLRCSPRSGDLSVYWYQQSLDQGLQFLIQYYNGEERAKGNILERFSAQQFPDLHSELNLSSLELGDSALYFCASSVATSGGLDTQYFGPGTRLTVL.